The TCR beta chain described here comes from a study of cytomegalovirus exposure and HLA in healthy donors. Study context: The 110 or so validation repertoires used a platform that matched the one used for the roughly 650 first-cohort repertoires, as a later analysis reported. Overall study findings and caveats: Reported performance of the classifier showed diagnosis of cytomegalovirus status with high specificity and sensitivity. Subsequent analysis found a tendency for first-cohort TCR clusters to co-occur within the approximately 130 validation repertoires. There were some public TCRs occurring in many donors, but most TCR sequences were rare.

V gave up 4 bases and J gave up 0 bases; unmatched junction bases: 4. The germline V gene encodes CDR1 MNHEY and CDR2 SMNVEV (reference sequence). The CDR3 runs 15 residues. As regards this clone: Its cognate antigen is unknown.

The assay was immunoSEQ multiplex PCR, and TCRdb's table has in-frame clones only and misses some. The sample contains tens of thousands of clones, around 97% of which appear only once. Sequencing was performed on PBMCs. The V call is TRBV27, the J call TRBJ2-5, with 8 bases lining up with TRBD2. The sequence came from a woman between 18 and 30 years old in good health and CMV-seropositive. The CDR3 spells CASSSIAGYQETQYF. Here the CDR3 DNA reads TGTGCCAGCAGTTCTATAGCGGGGTACCAAGAGACCCAGTACTTC.